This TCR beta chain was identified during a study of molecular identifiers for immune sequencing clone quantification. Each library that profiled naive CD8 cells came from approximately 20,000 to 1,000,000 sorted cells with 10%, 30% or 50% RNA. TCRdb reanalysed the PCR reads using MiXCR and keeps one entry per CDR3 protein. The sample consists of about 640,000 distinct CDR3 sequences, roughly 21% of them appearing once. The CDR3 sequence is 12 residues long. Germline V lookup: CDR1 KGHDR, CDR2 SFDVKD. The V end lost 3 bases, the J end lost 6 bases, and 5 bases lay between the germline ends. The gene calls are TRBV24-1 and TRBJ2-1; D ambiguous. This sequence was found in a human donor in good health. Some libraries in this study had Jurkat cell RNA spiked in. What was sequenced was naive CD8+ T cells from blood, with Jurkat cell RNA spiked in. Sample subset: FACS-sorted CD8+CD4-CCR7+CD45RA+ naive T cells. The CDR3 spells CATSDMINEQFF. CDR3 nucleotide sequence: TGTGCCACCAGTGATATGATCAATGAGCAGTTCTTC.